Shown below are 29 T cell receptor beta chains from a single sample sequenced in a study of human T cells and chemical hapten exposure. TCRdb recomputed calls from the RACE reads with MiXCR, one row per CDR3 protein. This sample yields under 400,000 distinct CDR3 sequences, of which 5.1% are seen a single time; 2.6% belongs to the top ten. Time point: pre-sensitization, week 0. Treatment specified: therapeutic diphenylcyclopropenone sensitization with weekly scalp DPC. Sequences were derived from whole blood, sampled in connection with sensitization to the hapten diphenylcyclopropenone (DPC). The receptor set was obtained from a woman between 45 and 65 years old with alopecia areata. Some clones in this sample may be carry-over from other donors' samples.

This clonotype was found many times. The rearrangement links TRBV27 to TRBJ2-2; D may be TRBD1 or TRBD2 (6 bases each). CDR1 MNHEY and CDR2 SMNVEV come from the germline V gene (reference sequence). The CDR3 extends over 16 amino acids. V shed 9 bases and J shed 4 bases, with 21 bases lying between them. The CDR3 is CASLEGGSPGTGELFF. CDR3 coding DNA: TGTGCCAGTCTCGAAGGGGGGAGTCCGGGCACCGGGGAGCTGTTTTTT.

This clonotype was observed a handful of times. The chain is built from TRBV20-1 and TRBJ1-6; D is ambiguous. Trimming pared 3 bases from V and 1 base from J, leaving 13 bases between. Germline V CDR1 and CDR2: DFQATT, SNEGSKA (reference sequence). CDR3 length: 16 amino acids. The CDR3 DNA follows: TGCAGTGCTAGTTTGGTGGTTGGGTCCTATAATTCACCCCTCCACTTT. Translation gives CSASLVVGSYNSPLHF.

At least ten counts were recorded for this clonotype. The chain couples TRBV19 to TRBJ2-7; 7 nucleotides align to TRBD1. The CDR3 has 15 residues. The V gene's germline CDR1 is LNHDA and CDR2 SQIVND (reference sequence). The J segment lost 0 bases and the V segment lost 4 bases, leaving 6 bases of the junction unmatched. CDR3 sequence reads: CASSTTGASSYEQYF. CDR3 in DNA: TGTGCCAGTAGTACTACAGGGGCTTCCTCCTACGAGCAGTACTTC.

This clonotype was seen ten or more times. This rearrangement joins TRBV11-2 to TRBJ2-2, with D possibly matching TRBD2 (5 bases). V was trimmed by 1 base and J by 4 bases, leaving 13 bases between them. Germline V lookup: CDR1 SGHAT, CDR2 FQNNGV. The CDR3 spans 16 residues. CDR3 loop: CASSLVWVGGTGELFF. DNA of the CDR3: TGTGCCAGCAGCTTAGTCTGGGTTGGAGGCACCGGGGAGCTGTTTTTT.

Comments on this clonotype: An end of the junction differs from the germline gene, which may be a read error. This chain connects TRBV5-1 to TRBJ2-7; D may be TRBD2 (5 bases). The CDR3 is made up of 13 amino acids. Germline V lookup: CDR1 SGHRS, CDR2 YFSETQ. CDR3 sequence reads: CASSSAGSHEQYF. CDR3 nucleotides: TGCGCCAGCAGCTCGGCGGGCTCCCACGAGCAGTACTTC.

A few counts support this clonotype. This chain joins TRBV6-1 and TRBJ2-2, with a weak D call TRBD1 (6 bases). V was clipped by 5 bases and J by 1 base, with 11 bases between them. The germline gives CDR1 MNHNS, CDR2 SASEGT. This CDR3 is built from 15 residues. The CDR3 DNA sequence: TGTGCCAGCAGTTTCCCCAGGGGGAACACCGGGGAGCTGTTTTTT. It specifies CASSFPRGNTGELFF.

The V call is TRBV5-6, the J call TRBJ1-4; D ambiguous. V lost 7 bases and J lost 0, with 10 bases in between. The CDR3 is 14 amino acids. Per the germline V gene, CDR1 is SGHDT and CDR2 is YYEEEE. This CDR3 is CASQRSSTNEKLFF. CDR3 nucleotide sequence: TGTGCCAGCCAACGTAGTTCAACTAATGAAAAACTGTTTTTT.

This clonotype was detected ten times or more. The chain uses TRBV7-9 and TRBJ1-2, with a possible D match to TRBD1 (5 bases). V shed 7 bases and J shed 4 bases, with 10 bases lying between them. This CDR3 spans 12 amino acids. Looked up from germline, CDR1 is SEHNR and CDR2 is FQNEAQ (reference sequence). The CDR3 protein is CASIGGGYGYTF. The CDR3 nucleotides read TGTGCCAGCATCGGGGGAGGCTATGGCTACACCTTC.

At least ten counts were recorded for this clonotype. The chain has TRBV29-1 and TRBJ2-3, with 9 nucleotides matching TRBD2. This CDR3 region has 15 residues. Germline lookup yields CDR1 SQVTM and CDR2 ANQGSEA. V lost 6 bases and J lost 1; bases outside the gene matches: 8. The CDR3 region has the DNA TGCAGCGTGTCCCAGACTAGCGGAGGCACAGATACGCAGTATTTT. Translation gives CSVSQTSGGTDTQYF.

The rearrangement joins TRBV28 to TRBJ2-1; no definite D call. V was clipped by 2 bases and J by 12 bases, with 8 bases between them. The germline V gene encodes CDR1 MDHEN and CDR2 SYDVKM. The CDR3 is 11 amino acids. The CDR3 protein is CASSLSELQFF. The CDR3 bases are TGTGCCAGCAGTTTAAGCGAGCTGCAGTTCTTC.

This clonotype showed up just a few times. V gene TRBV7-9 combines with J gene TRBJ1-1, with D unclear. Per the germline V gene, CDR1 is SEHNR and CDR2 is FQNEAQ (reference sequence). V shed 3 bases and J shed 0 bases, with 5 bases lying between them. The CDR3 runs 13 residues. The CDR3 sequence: CASSFRMNTEAFF. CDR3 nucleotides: TGTGCCAGCAGCTTCCGGATGAACACTGAAGCTTTCTTT.

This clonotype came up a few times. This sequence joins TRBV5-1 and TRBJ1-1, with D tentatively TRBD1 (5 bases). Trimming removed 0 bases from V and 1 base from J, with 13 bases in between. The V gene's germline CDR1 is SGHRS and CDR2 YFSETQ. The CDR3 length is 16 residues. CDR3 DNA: TGCGCCAGCAGCTTGGAAAAGGGACTGAGGAACACTGAAGCTTTCTTT. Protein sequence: CASSLEKGLRNTEAFF.

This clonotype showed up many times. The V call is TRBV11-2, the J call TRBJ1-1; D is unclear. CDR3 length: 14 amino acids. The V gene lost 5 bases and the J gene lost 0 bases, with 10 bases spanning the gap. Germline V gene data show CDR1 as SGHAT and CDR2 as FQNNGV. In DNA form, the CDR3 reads TGTGCCAGCAGCCATGGACGGTTGAACACTGAAGCTTTCTTT. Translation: CASSHGRLNTEAFF.

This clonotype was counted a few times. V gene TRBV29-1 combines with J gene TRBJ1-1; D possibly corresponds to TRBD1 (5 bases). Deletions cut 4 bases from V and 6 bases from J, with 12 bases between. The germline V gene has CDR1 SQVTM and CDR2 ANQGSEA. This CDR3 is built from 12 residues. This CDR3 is CSVVAGRAEAFF. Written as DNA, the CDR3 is TGCAGCGTTGTAGCGGGCAGGGCTGAAGCTTTCTTT.

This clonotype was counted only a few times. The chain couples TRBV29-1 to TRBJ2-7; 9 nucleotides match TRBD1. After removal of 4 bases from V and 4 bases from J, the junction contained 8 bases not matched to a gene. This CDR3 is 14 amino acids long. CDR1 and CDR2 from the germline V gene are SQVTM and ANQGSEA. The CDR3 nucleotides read TGCAGCGTTGGGGGGACAGGGAAGAGATACGAGCAGTACTTC. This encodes CSVGGTGKRYEQYF.

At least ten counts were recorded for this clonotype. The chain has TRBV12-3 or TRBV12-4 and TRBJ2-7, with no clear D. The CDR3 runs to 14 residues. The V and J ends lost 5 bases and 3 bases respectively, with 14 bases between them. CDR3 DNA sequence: TGTGCCAGCAGTCCACGGACCGGAGACTACGAGCAGTACTTC. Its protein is CASSPRTGDYEQYF.

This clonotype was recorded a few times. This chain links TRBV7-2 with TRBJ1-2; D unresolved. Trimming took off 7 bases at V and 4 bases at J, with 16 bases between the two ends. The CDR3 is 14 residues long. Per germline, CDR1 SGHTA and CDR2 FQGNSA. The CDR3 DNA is TGTGCCAGCAACGTCCCGCGGGCTTCCTATGGCTACACCTTC. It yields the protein CASNVPRASYGYTF.

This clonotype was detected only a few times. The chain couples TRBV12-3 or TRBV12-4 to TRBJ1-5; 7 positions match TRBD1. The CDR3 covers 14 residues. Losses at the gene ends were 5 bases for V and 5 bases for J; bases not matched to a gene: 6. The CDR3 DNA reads TGTGCCAGCAGTCTAAACAGGGGCGATCAGCCCCAGCATTTT. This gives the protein CASSLNRGDQPQHF.

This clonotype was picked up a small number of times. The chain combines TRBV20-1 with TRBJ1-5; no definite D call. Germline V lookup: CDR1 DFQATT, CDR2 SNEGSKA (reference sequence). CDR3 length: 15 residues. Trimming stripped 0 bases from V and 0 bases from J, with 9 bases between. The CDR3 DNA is TGCAGTGCTAGAGATCGAGCCACTAGCAATCAGCCCCAGCATTTT. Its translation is CSARDRATSNQPQHF.

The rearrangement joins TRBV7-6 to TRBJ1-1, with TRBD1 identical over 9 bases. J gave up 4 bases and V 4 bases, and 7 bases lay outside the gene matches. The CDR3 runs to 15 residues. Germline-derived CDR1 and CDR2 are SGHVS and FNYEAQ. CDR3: CASSYYRGQGTEAFF. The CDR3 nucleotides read TGTGCCAGCAGCTACTACAGGGGGCAAGGCACTGAAGCTTTCTTT.

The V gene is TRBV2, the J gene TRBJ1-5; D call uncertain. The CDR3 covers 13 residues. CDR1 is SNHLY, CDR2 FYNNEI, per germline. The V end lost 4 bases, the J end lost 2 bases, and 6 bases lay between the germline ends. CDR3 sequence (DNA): TGTGCCAGCAGTGCGGTCGGCAATCAGCCCCAGCATTTT. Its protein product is CASSAVGNQPQHF.

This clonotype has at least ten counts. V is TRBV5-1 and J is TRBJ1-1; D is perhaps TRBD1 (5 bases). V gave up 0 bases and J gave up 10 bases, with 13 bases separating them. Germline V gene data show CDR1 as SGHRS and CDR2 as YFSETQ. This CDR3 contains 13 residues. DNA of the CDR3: TGCGCCAGCAGCTTGGAGGTTGGACAATCAGCTTTCTTT. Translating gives CASSLEVGQSAFF.

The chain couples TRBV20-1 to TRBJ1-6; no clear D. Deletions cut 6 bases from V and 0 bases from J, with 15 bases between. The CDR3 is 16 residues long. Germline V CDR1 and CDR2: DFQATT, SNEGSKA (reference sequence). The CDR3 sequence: CSAPLRPSSYNSPLHF. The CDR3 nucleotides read TGCAGTGCCCCACTCCGGCCGAGCTCCTATAATTCACCCCTCCACTTT.

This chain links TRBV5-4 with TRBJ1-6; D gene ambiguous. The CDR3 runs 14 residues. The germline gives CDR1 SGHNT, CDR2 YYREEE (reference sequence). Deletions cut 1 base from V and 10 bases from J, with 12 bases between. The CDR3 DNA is TGTGCCAGCAGCTTGCGGGCGGAGAGGTCACCCCTCCACTTT. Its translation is CASSLRAERSPLHF.

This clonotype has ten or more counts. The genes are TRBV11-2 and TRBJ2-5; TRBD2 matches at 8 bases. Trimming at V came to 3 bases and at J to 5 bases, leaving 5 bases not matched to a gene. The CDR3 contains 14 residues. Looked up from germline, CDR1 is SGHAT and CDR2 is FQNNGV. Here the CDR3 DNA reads TGTGCCAGCAGCTTGGCGGGAGGAGGCGAGACCCAGTACTTC. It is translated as CASSLAGGGETQYF.

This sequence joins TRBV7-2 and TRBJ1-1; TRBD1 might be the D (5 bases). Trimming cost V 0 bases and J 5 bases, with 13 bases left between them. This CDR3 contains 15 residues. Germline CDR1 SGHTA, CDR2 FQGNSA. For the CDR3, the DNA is TGTGCCAGCAGCTTAGCGGGGGGAGCGGGGACTGAAGCTTTCTTT. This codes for CASSLAGGAGTEAFF. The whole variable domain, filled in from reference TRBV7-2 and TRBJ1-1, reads GAGVSQSPSNKVTEKGKDVELRCDPISGHTALYWYRQSLGQGLEFLIYFQGNSAPDKSGLPSDRFSAERTGGSVSTLTIQRTQQEDSAVYLCASSLAGGAGTEAFFGQGTRLTVV.

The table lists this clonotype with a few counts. CDR3 residues: CSAREDTGPSGANVLTF. The CDR3 region has the DNA TGCAGTGCTAGAGAGGACACGGGACCCTCTGGGGCCAACGTCCTGACTTTC. The V and J genes are TRBV20-1 and TRBJ2-6; D possibly matches TRBD1 or TRBD2 (5 bases each). V was clipped by 0 bases and J by 0 bases, with 12 bases between them. Germline assignment: CDR1 DFQATT and CDR2 SNEGSKA (reference sequence). CDR3 length: 17 amino acids.

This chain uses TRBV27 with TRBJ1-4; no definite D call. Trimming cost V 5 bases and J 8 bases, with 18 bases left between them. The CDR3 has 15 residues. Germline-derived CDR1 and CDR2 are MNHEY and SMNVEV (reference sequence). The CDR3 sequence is CASSLNRGSGEKLFF. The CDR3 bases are TGTGCCAGCAGTCTAAACCGGGGTTCGGGAGAAAAACTGTTTTTT.

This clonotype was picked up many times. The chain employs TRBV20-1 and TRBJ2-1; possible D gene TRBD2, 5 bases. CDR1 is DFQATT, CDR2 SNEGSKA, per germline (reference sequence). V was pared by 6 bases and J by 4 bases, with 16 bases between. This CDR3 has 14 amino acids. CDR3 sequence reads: CSAPLAIGYNEQFF. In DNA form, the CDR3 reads TGCAGTGCCCCTCTAGCTATCGGGTACAATGAGCAGTTCTTC.